The T cell receptor (beta chain) described here comes from a study of cytomegalovirus exposure and HLA in healthy donors. Study-level background: In an early release, HLA-typed donors contributed approximately 82 million unique TCR sequences. General study results and limits: The authors listed some 150 TCR beta chains as cytomegalovirus-associated.

A remark on this clone: Its antigen is undetermined.

This CDR3 has 15 residues. V lost 7 bases and J 3 bases, leaving 17 bases between the germline ends. PCR employed 60 Vbeta and 13 Jbeta primers. Clones were sequenced by immunoSEQ multiplex PCR, and TCRdb holds only the in-frame ones, with some missing. The table for this sample gives over 65,000 clones. The chain uses TRBV23-1 and TRBJ2-3, with D perhaps TRBD2 (5 bases). TRBV23-1 has ORF status, its function being uncertain. The receptor's source is a woman aged 25 to 45 in good health and CMV-seronegative. The sample comprised PBMCs. For the CDR3, the DNA is TGCGCCAGCAAGGCGGGTGGCTTGGATACAGATACGCAGTATTTT. Protein product: CASKAGGLDTDTQYF.